This T cell receptor (beta chain) was documented in a study of T-cell memory formation after mild COVID-19. This clonotype was detected a few times. TCRdb called the 5' RACE reads again in MiXCR, with one record for every CDR3 protein. The sample includes approximately 410,000 distinct CDR3 sequences, about 22% seen only once; the top ten take about an eighth. There are 16 residues in the CDR3. V gave up 4 bases and J gave up 4 bases; unmatched junction bases: 11. Germline CDR1 reads SGDLS; CDR2 reads YYNGEE. The genes are TRBV9 and TRBJ2-5, with 9 positions matching TRBD1. Material for sequencing was PBMCs or a T cell subset sorted from them (not recorded which). This sequence was found in an adult woman who had mild COVID-19 (a few samples of this study predate the infection). Cell type and time point are not known. The CDR3 coding sequence is TGTGCCAGCAGCACTCGTACCACAGGGGGCAGAGAGACCCAGTACTTC. It encodes CASSTRTTGGRETQYF.